Following are 29 T cell receptor beta chains from one sample sequenced in a study of OX40 agonist ivuxolimab in advanced cancers. Some clones are missing from TCRdb's copy, which holds only in-frame ones; the method was immunoSEQ multiplex PCR. The table lists approximately 60,000 clones, about 92% of them singletons. Sample: CD4+ or CD8+ T cells sorted from blood, taken in a trial of the OX40 agonist ivuxolimab. The source is an adult with an advanced solid tumor such as melanoma, head and neck, liver or kidney cancer.

The chain recombines TRBV29-1 with TRBJ2-3; no firm D call. The CDR3 has 11 amino acids. Germline V gene sequence: CDR1 SQVTM, CDR2 ANQGSEA. V shed 4 bases and J shed 2 bases, with 4 bases lying between them. This CDR3 is CSVGDTDTQYF. Written as DNA, the CDR3 is TGCAGCGTTGGAGACACAGATACGCAGTATTTT.

The V gene is TRBV6-5, the J gene TRBJ2-2, with a tentative D call TRBD1 (6 bases). V lost 9 bases and J lost 6, with 14 bases in between. The CDR3 contains 13 residues. Germline lookup yields CDR1 MNHEY and CDR2 SVGAGI. This CDR3 reads CASARQAAGELFF. CDR3 nucleotide sequence: TGTGCCAGTGCTAGACAGGCCGCCGGGGAGCTGTTTTTT.

The chain recombines TRBV7-3 with TRBJ2-5; 8 bases agree with TRBD2. The CDR3 loop spans 15 amino acids. Germline V lookup: CDR1 SGHTA, CDR2 FQGTGA. V lost 4 bases and J lost 7; bases outside the gene matches: 11. The CDR3 protein is CASSSDSGARGTQYF. CDR3 bases: TGTGCCAGCAGCTCGGATAGCGGGGCACGGGGGACCCAGTACTTC.

This chain links TRBV7-2 with TRBJ2-1; D may be TRBD2 (6 bases). The V end was cut by 2 bases, the J end by 0 bases, with 8 bases between. The CDR3 contains 15 residues. Germline loops: CDR1 SGHTA, CDR2 FQGNSA. CDR3 amino acids: CASSLMGGSYNEQFF. The CDR3 DNA reads TGTGCCAGCAGCTTAATGGGGGGCTCCTACAATGAGCAGTTCTTC. The whole variable domain, filled in from reference TRBV7-2 and TRBJ2-1, reads GAGVSQSPSNKVTEKGKDVELRCDPISGHTALYWYRQSLGQGLEFLIYFQGNSAPDKSGLPSDRFSAERTGGSVSTLTIQRTQQEDSAVYLCASSLMGGSYNEQFFGPGTRLTVL.

This clone was seen just once. The V and J genes are TRBV9 and TRBJ1-5; TRBD1 agrees at 9 bases. Germline CDR1 and CDR2: SGDLS and YYNGEE. CDR3 length: 15 amino acids. V gave up 3 bases and J gave up 6 bases; unmatched junction bases: 7. The CDR3 here is CASSATGGGGQPQHF. CDR3 nucleotides: TGTGCCAGCAGCGCGACAGGGGGAGGTGGTCAGCCCCAGCATTTT.

V usage is TRBV21-1 and J usage is TRBJ1-6. TRBV21-1 is a pseudogene locus. The CDR3 spans 14 residues. CDR3 bases: TGTGCCAGCAGCAAAGCCACCCGGGATTCACCCCTCCACTTT. Translated: CASSKATRDSPLHF.

This rearrangement joins TRBV12-5 to TRBJ2-1; 12 bases are shared with TRBD2. The CDR3 runs to 16 residues. The germline V gene has CDR1 LGHNT and CDR2 FRNRAP. With 6 bases clipped from V and 7 bases from J, the junction kept 10 bases outside the gene matches. CDR3 nucleotides: TGTGCTAGTGGCCCAATGGGGACTAGCGGGCGTAATGAGCAGTTCTTC. Amino acids: CASGPMGTSGRNEQFF.

The chain couples TRBV19 to TRBJ1-5; no definite D call. The CDR3 extends over 12 amino acids. Deletions cut 3 bases from V and 5 bases from J, with 5 bases between. The germline V gene encodes CDR1 LNHDA and CDR2 SQIVND (reference sequence). The CDR3 nucleotides read TGTGCCAGTAGTATGTACGATCAGCCCCAGCATTTT. Translation gives CASSMYDQPQHF.

The V call is TRBV9, the J call TRBJ1-1; 12 bases match TRBD1. Per the germline V gene, CDR1 is SGDLS and CDR2 is YYNGEE. The CDR3 has 14 residues. The V and J ends lost 4 bases and 6 bases, in that order; junction bases with no gene match: 4. The CDR3 DNA reads as TGTGCCAGCAGCTGGGACAGGGGGCGGTCTGAAGCTTTCTTT. Its protein is CASSWDRGRSEAFF.

This clone occurred a few times. V is TRBV19 and J is TRBJ1-5, with TRBD1 as a possible D gene (5 bases). This CDR3 contains 13 residues. Trimming removed 3 bases from V and 5 bases from J, with 8 bases in between. Looked up from germline, CDR1 is LNHDA and CDR2 is SQIVND (reference sequence). The CDR3 region has the DNA TGTGCCAGTAGTATTGACAGCGATCAGCCCCAGCATTTT. This translates into CASSIDSDQPQHF. The variable domain in full, with the rest retrieved from reference TRBV19 and TRBJ1-5, is DGGITQSPKYLFRKEGQNVTLSCEQNLNHDAMYWYRQDPGQGLRLIYYSQIVNDFQKGDIAEGYSVSREKKESFPLTVTSAQKNPTAFYLCASSIDSDQPQHFGDGTRLSIL.

This chain connects TRBV21-1 to TRBJ2-3. TRBV21-1 is termed a pseudogene. The CDR3 is made up of 16 amino acids. Here the CDR3 reads CASSGRGRGVTDTQYF. Here the CDR3 DNA reads TGTGCCAGCAGCGGTAGGGGAAGGGGAGTAACAGATACGCAGTATTTT.

The chain uses TRBV6-5 and TRBJ1-1; D is possibly TRBD1 (6 bases). Germline CDR1 MNHEY, CDR2 SVGAGI. With 5 bases removed from V and 8 bases from J, the gap between germline ends came to 21 bases. This CDR3 contains 15 residues. CDR3 amino acids: CASSPRQVGQLEAFF. In DNA form, the CDR3 reads TGTGCCAGCAGTCCTCGACAGGTTGGCCAGCTCGAAGCTTTCTTT.

The gene calls are TRBV2 and TRBJ1-2, with a possible D match to TRBD1 (6 bases). CDR1 is SNHLY, CDR2 FYNNEI, per germline. The CDR3 spans 17 residues. V was cut by 3 bases and J by 8 bases, with 25 bases left in between. CDR3 sequence: CASSDPGGSKGGNGYTF. The CDR3 region has the DNA TGTGCCAGCAGTGATCCCGGCGGGAGCAAGGGGGGTAACGGCTACACCTTC.

The chain links TRBV6-5 to TRBJ1-1; TRBD1 agrees at 7 bases. V gave up 7 bases and J gave up 4 bases; unmatched junction bases: 6. This CDR3 comprises 13 residues. Germline CDR1 reads MNHEY; CDR2 reads SVGAGI. CDR3 residues: CASIRGQSTEAFF. The CDR3 coding sequence is TGTGCCAGCATCCGGGGACAGAGCACTGAAGCTTTCTTT.

The J gene is TRBJ1-4, the V gene TRBV9; 8 positions match TRBD1. With V trimmed by 0 bases and J by 8 bases, 9 bases remained unmatched. Germline CDR1 SGDLS, CDR2 YYNGEE. The CDR3 has 16 residues. The CDR3, as DNA: TGTGCCAGCAGCGTAGCCACCAGGGGGCTGGGGGAAAAACTGTTTTTT. Protein product: CASSVATRGLGEKLFF.

The rearrangement joins TRBV2 to TRBJ1-4, with a weak D call TRBD1 (6 bases). Germline V lookup: CDR1 SNHLY, CDR2 FYNNEI. The CDR3 is 14 amino acids. Trimming left V 7 bases short and J 3 bases short, with 12 bases between. CDR3 protein: CASKRGRANEKLFF. CDR3 DNA: TGTGCCAGCAAGCGGGGGCGGGCTAATGAAAAACTGTTTTTT.

This clone has only one observation. This sequence joins TRBV11-3 and TRBJ2-1; 8 bases align to TRBD1. The CDR3 is made up of 14 amino acids. The germline CDR1 and CDR2 sequences are SGHNT and YENEEA. J was trimmed by 7 bases and V by 5 bases; bases with no gene match: 7. The CDR3, as DNA: TGTGCCAGCAGCCTTACGCAGGGGGCGAATGAGCAGTTCTTC. This encodes CASSLTQGANEQFF.

The genes are TRBV9 and TRBJ1-1; the D is unclear. This CDR3 is built from 11 residues. Germline CDR1 reads SGDLS; CDR2 reads YYNGEE. Trimming took off 4 bases at V and 5 bases at J, with 6 bases between the two ends. The CDR3 DNA is TGTGCCAGCAGCCCCATAACTGAAGCTTTCTTT. This encodes CASSPITEAFF.

The chain combines TRBV4-1 with TRBJ2-4; D gene unclear. Germline V gives CDR1 MGHRA, CDR2 YSYEKL. The CDR3 runs to 13 residues. Deletions cut 1 base from V and 5 bases from J, with 6 bases between. In DNA form, the CDR3 reads TGCGCCAGCAGCCAAGGCGAGGAAAACATTCAGTACTTC. Encoded protein: CASSQGEENIQYF.

V is TRBV7-9 and J is TRBJ1-1; D not resolved. Between the trimmed V and J ends, which lost 2 bases and 1 base, there was a span of 5 bases. Germline CDR1 is SEHNR and CDR2 is FQNEAQ (reference sequence). The CDR3 runs to 13 residues. CDR3 loop: CASSLSGNTEAFF. CDR3 DNA: TGTGCCAGCAGCTTATCCGGGAACACTGAAGCTTTCTTT.

This chain connects TRBV30 to TRBJ1-5; 8 bases agree with TRBD1. The CDR3 has 13 residues. Losses at the gene ends were 5 bases for V and 6 bases for J; bases not matched to a gene: 6. Per germline, CDR1 GTSNPN and CDR2 SVGIG (reference sequence). CDR3 sequence (DNA): TGTGCCTGGGGGGACAGGTTCGGTCAGCCCCAGCATTTT. This sequence encodes CAWGDRFGQPQHF.

CDR3 residues: CASSESGRRKAFF. CDR3 sequence (DNA): TGCGCCAGCAGTGAGTCCGGCCGCAGGAAAGCTTTCTTT. The chain uses TRBV10-1 and TRBJ1-1; no clear D. V lost 0 bases to trimming and J lost 9 bases, with 11 bases between them. The CDR3 sequence is 13 residues long. Germline CDR1 reads WNHNN; CDR2 reads SYGVQD (reference sequence).

This clone was observed a single time. The V call is TRBV2, the J call TRBJ1-1, with D perhaps matching TRBD1 (6 bases). Germline assignment: CDR1 SNHLY and CDR2 FYNNEI. With 8 bases removed from V and 4 bases from J, the gap between germline ends came to 8 bases. The CDR3 runs 11 residues. The CDR3 spells CASGGGTEAFF. The CDR3 bases are TGTGCCAGCGGAGGGGGCACTGAAGCTTTCTTT.

The V call is TRBV6-1, the J call TRBJ2-5, with 10 positions matching TRBD2. With V trimmed by 2 bases and J by 5 bases, 8 bases remained unmatched. The CDR3 sequence is 16 residues long. Germline values: CDR1 MNHNS, CDR2 SASEGT. DNA of the CDR3: TGTGCCAGCAGTGAAATCGGCCTAGCGGGGGCGGAGACCCAGTACTTC. Translation gives CASSEIGLAGAETQYF.

V gene TRBV30 combines with J gene TRBJ1-2, with D hard to call. The CDR3 has 12 amino acids. CDR1 is GTSNPN and CDR2 is SVGIG in the germline V gene (reference sequence). The ends were cut back, 4 bases at V and 5 bases at J, with 11 bases in the middle. CDR3 sequence (DNA): TGTGCCTGGACCAGAGTAGGGTATGGCTACACCTTC. This encodes CAWTRVGYGYTF.

With respect to this clone: At the DNA level, this CDR3 is encoded by other sequences in the same sample as well. The chain joins TRBV19 to TRBJ1-5, with 8 bases aligning to TRBD1. V lost 5 bases and J lost 4; bases outside the gene matches: 4. The CDR3 totals 14 residues. CDR1 LNHDA and CDR2 SQIVND come from the germline V gene (reference sequence). This CDR3 is CASSGQGGNQPQHF. CDR3 nucleotides: TGTGCCAGTAGTGGACAGGGCGGGAATCAGCCCCAGCATTTT.

The genes are TRBV27 and TRBJ1-2; D not resolved. The CDR3 consists of 15 residues. The germline CDR1 and CDR2 sequences are MNHEY and SMNVEV (reference sequence). Trimming left V 6 bases short and J 4 bases short, with 18 bases between. CDR3 nucleotide sequence: TGTGCCAGCAGCCCGGGCCCTTCGGCTCCCTATGGCTACACCTTC. Protein product: CASSPGPSAPYGYTF.

This clone has a single count. CDR3 coding DNA: TGTGCCAGCTCCCACAGGGAGGCAAACACTGAAGCTTTCTTT. Amino acid sequence: CASSHREANTEAFF. The chain joins TRBV18 to TRBJ1-1; the D gene is possibly TRBD1 (6 bases). CDR3 length: 14 amino acids. Germline values: CDR1 KGHSH, CDR2 LQKENI. Between the trimmed V and J ends, which lost 6 bases and 2 bases, there was a span of 13 bases.

The rearrangement links TRBV9 to TRBJ2-3; D unresolved. With 3 bases removed from V and 5 bases from J, the gap between germline ends came to 13 bases. The CDR3 contains 14 residues. The germline V gene encodes CDR1 SGDLS and CDR2 YYNGEE. The CDR3 region is CASSGPGWGDTQYF. Here the CDR3 DNA reads TGTGCCAGCAGCGGGCCCGGGTGGGGAGATACGCAGTATTTT.